The rows below give T cell receptor beta chains drawn from one sample of a study of blood T cell repertoires in COVID-19. Sequencing was performed with immunoSEQ multiplex PCR; in TCRdb, only in-frame clones are kept and a portion is missing. The data contain around 110,000 clones, 70% to 85% of them seen just once; the ten biggest clones take up around 7.5%. The sequenced sample was peripheral blood. The source is a man aged 65 to 79 with active or convalescent COVID-19. Both conserved end residues are part of each CDR3. A D gene is named only where the DNA matches it firmly. A row's size may be missing; if present it is once, few, many or a size class.

CASSPQQETQYF TGTGCCAGCTCACCCCAGCAAGAGACCCAGTACTTC . TRBJ2-5 TRBV18 .
CASSQQGLDEKLFF TGTGCCAGCAGCCAACAGGGATTGGATGAAAAACTGTTTTTT . TRBJ1-4 TRBV28 .
CASSLVIAGEETQYF TGCGCCAGCAGCTTGGTAATAGCGGGGGAAGAGACCCAGTACTTC . TRBJ2-5 TRBV5-1 TRBD2
CASSIDFSTGELFF TGTGCCAGTAGTATAGACTTTAGCACCGGGGAGCTGTTTTTT . TRBJ2-2 TRBV19 .
CASSKSLNTEAFF TGTGCCAGCAGTAAAAGTCTAAACACTGAAGCTTTCTTT few TRBJ1-1 TRBV12-3/TRBV12-4 .
CATPLVSSYNEQFF TGTGCCACCCCTCTAGTGAGCTCCTACAATGAGCAGTTCTTC . TRBJ2-1 TRBV21-1 .
CASSELGRETQYF TGTGCCAGCAGTGAATTGGGGAGGGAGACCCAGTACTTC . TRBJ2-5 TRBV6-1 .
CAISPRGKDEQYF TGTGCCATCAGTCCGAGGGGGAAGGACGAGCAGTACTTC . TRBJ2-7 TRBV10-3 .
CASRLAGGGGSYEQYF TGTGCCAGCAGACTGGCGGGAGGTGGGGGCTCCTACGAGCAGTACTTC . TRBJ2-7 TRBV7-9 TRBD2
CASQMGANYGYTF TGTGCCAGCCAAATGGGGGCGAACTATGGCTACACCTTC few TRBJ1-2 TRBV6-5 .
CASGPDRGAYGYTF TGTGCCAGCGGCCCGGACAGGGGTGCCTATGGCTACACCTTC . TRBJ1-2 TRBV5-6 TRBD1
CASSRTGQGRMGDYGYTF TGTGCCAGCAGTCGAACCGGACAGGGGCGGATGGGGGACTATGGCTACACCTTC . TRBJ1-2 TRBV6-6 TRBD1
CASNLVLGGRNEQFF TGTGCCAGCAACTTAGTGCTAGGGGGTAGGAATGAGCAGTTCTTC . TRBJ2-1 TRBV7-2 .
CASSAGGISGNTIYF TGTGCCAGCTCAGCGGGGGGGATCTCTGGAAACACCATATATTTT . TRBJ1-3 TRBV18 .
CASSPWAGGPTEQYF TGTGCCAGCTCACCATGGGCAGGGGGGCCCACTGAGCAGTACTTC . TRBJ2-7 TRBV18 .
CASSPSNRGSGEAFF TGTGCCAGCAGCCCTTCGAACAGGGGAAGCGGTGAAGCTTTCTTT . TRBJ1-1 TRBV11-1 TRBD1
CASSFEREFREQFF TGTGCCAGCAGTTTTGAGCGGGAGTTTCGTGAGCAGTTCTTC few TRBJ2-1 TRBV6-2/TRBV6-3 TRBD2
CASSFGGRQSPLGTDTQYF TGTGCCAGCAGCTTTGGGGGGAGACAGTCCCCCCTGGGCACAGATACGCAGTATTTT . TRBJ2-3 TRBV7-9 .
CASSPVGQLNTEAFF TGTGCCAGCTCACCCGTGGGACAGCTGAACACTGAAGCTTTCTTT . TRBJ1-1 TRBV18 TRBD1
CASSQTGNTEAFF TGTGCCAGCAGCCAAACAGGCAACACTGAAGCTTTCTTT . TRBJ1-1 TRBV12-3/TRBV12-4 .
CASSSGLAGGVRADTQYF TGTGCCAGCAGCTCCGGACTAGCGGGTGGGGTTCGGGCAGATACGCAGTATTTT . TRBJ2-3 TRBV7-2 TRBD2
CASSEQVTNTEAFF TGCGCCAGCAGTGAGCAGGTTACGAACACTGAAGCTTTCTTT . TRBJ1-1 TRBV10-2 .
CASSPGAGLFGPYNEQFF TGTGCCAGCAGTCCAGGAGCGGGACTTTTCGGCCCCTACAATGAGCAGTTCTTC . TRBJ2-1 TRBV28 TRBD2
CASSREGNEQFF TGTGCCAGCAGCCGCGAGGGAAATGAGCAGTTCTTC . TRBJ2-1 TRBV7-8 .
CASSQGQGFNEQFF TGCGCCAGCAGCCAGGGACAGGGGTTCAATGAGCAGTTCTTC . TRBJ2-1 TRBV4-1 TRBD1
CASTLTGGTTEAFF TGTGCCAGCACTCTCACAGGGGGGACCACTGAAGCTTTCTTT . TRBJ1-1 TRBV28 TRBD1
CASRETGTGNIQYF TGTGCCAGCAGGGAAACCGGGACAGGAAACATTCAGTACTTC . TRBJ2-4 TRBV7-2 TRBD1
CASSLGALQDLSYNEQFF TGTGCCAGCAGCTTAGGGGCGTTACAGGACCTCTCCTACAATGAGCAGTTCTTC . TRBJ2-1 TRBV7-6 .
CSSKLTTKGALGNQPQHF TGCAGCTCCAAATTAACAACCAAGGGGGCTCTGGGCAATCAGCCCCAGCATTTT . TRBJ1-5 TRBV29-1 TRBD1
CASRTTPGEQFF TGTGCCAGCAGGACGACACCCGGTGAGCAGTTCTTC . TRBJ2-1 TRBV2 .
CASSPGGGGEQFF TGTGCCAGCAGTCCCGGGGGAGGGGGTGAGCAGTTCTTC . TRBJ2-1 TRBV6-6 .
CASSQGRTLTGVEQYF TGCGCCAGCAGCCAAGGCCGGACGTTGACAGGGGTTGAGCAGTACTTC once TRBJ2-7 TRBV4-3 TRBD1
CASSEVRQAGNTIYF TGTGCCAGCAGTGAAGTTAGACAGGCGGGAAACACCATATATTTT . TRBJ1-3 TRBV6-1 .
CASSLDSYGYTF TGTGCCAGCAGCTTAGACAGCTATGGCTACACCTTC . TRBJ1-2 TRBV13 .
CASSLTVSYNEQFF TGTGCCAGCAGCTTAACCGTCAGCTACAATGAGCAGTTCTTC . TRBJ2-1 TRBV7-9 .
CASSFVGTGNQPQHF TGTGCCAGCAGTTTTGTAGGGACAGGGAATCAGCCCCAGCATTTT . TRBJ1-5 TRBV27 TRBD1
CASSYSKRAVEFF TGTGCCAGCAGTTACTCGAAGCGGGCTGTTGAGTTCTTC . TRBJ2-1 TRBV6-2/TRBV6-3 .
CASSLVLGGTEAFF TGTGCCAGCAGCTTAGTATTGGGGGGTACTGAAGCTTTCTTT . TRBJ1-1 TRBV7-2 .
CASRPTAVLNTEAFF TGTGCCAGCAGACCCACGGCGGTATTGAACACTGAAGCTTTCTTT . TRBJ1-1 TRBV6-5 .
CASSPHGSSYNEQFF TGTGCCAGCAGCCCTCACGGGAGCTCCTACAATGAGCAGTTCTTC . TRBJ2-1 TRBV7-3 .
CASSLTPVGGTSYEQYF TGTGCCAGCAGCTTAACCCCCGTGGGTGGGACTTCCTACGAGCAGTACTTC . TRBJ2-7 TRBV7-8 .
CASSFISQGGEQYF TGTGCCAGCAGCTTTATATCTCAGGGAGGCGAGCAGTACTTC . TRBJ2-7 TRBV11-2 .
CASSYKWTGDYEQYF TGTGCCAGCAGTTATAAATGGACAGGGGACTACGAGCAGTACTTC . TRBJ2-7 TRBV6-5 TRBD1
CAISEPAPTPREHTDTQYF TGTGCCATCAGTGAGCCAGCCCCGACCCCACGGGAGCACACAGATACGCAGTATTTT . TRBJ2-3 TRBV10-3 .
CASSHLQGDGYTF TGTGCCAGCAGCCACTTACAAGGGGATGGCTACACCTTC once TRBJ1-2 TRBV3-1/TRBV3-2 .
CASSIDGERDSSYEQYF TGTGCCAGTAGTATAGATGGCGAGCGTGATAGCTCCTACGAGCAGTACTTC . TRBJ2-7 TRBV19 .
CASNRGGLPPGEQYF TGCGCCAGTAACCGGGGGGGGCTTCCCCCCGGCGAGCAGTACTTC . TRBJ2-7 TRBV10-2 TRBD2
CASRDRGVWEQFF TGCGCCAGCAGGGACAGGGGAGTTTGGGAGCAGTTCTTC . TRBJ2-1 TRBV10-2 TRBD1
CASSQDRVTGYTF TGTGCCAGCAGCCAAGACAGGGTTACTGGCTACACCTTC . TRBJ1-2 TRBV7-8 TRBD1
CASTMWGQGYNEQFF TGTGCCAGCACCATGTGGGGACAGGGCTACAATGAGCAGTTCTTC . TRBJ2-1 TRBV28 TRBD1
CAWSSSGSGELFF TGTGCCTGGAGCTCTTCGGGGTCTGGGGAGCTGTTTTTT once TRBJ2-2 TRBV30 .
CSGLRQGAHEQYF TGCAGCGGGCTTAGACAGGGGGCACACGAGCAGTACTTC . TRBJ2-7 TRBV29-1 TRBD1
CASSQDSTDTQYF TGTGCCAGCAGCCAAGACTCCACAGATACGCAGTATTTT . TRBJ2-3 TRBV3-1/TRBV3-2 .
CSVAIGQENQPQHF TGCAGCGTTGCTATCGGACAGGAGAATCAGCCCCAGCATTTT . TRBJ1-5 TRBV29-1 TRBD1
CASSGQGQPNEKLFF TGTGCCAGCAGTGGGCAGGGACAGCCTAATGAAAAACTGTTTTTT once TRBJ1-4 TRBV2 TRBD1
CASSPQGGGGANVLTF TGCGCCAGCAGCCCACAGGGTGGTGGTGGGGCCAACGTCCTGACTTTC many TRBJ2-6 TRBV5-1 .
CASSSGQAANTEAFF TGTGCCAGCAGTTCAGGACAGGCCGCAAACACTGAAGCTTTCTTT . TRBJ1-1 TRBV6-2/TRBV6-3 TRBD1
CASSALGVNLNNEQFF TGTGCCAGCAGCGCCTTAGGGGTTAACTTAAACAATGAGCAGTTCTTC . TRBJ2-1 TRBV9 .
CASSWSGQGRWETQYF TGTGCCAGCAGCTGGTCAGGACAGGGCAGGTGGGAGACCCAGTACTTC . TRBJ2-5 TRBV5-6 TRBD1
CAVRGQGSGGYTF TGTGCCGTTAGGGGACAGGGATCGGGAGGCTACACCTTC . TRBJ1-2 TRBV10-3 TRBD1